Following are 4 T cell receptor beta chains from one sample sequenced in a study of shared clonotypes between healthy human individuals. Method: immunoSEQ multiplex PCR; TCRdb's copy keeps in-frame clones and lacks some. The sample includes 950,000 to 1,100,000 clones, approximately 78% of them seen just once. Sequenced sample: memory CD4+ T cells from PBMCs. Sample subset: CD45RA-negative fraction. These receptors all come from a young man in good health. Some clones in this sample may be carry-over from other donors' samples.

The CDR3 coding sequence is TGTGCCAGCAGTTTACTGGGATTTTCCTACGAGCAGTACTTC. It is translated as CASSLLGFSYEQYF. V gene TRBV28 combines with J gene TRBJ2-7; D not resolved. Trimming removed 2 bases from V and 1 base from J, with 9 bases in between. The germline CDR1 and CDR2 sequences are MDHEN and SYDVKM. There are 14 residues in the CDR3.

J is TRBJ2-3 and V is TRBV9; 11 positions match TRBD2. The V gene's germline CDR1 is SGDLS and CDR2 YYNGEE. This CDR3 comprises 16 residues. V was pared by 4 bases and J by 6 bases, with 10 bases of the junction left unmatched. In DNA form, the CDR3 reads TGTGCCAGCAGCACCCTAGCGGGAGGCGACATGGATACGCAGTATTTT. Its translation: CASSTLAGGDMDTQYF.

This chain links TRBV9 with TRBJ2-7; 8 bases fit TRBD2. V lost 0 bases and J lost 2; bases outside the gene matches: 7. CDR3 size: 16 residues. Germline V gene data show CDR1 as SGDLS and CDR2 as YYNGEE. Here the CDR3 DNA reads TGTGCCAGCAGCGTAGCCCCGGGTAGCGGGACCTACGAGCAGTACTTC. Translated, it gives CASSVAPGSGTYEQYF. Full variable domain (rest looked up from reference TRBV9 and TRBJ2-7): DSGVTQTPKHLITATGQRVTLRCSPRSGDLSVYWYQQSLDQGLQFLIQYYNGEERAKGNILERFSAQQFPDLHSELNLSSLELGDSALYFCASSVAPGSGTYEQYFGPGTRLTVT.

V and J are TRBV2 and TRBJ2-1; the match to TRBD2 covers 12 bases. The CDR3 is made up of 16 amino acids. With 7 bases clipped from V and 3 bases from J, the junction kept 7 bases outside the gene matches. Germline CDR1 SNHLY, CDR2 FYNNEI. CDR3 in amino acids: CASKHSGLAGYNEQFF. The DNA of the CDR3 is TGTGCCAGCAAACACTCGGGACTAGCGGGCTACAATGAGCAGTTCTTC.